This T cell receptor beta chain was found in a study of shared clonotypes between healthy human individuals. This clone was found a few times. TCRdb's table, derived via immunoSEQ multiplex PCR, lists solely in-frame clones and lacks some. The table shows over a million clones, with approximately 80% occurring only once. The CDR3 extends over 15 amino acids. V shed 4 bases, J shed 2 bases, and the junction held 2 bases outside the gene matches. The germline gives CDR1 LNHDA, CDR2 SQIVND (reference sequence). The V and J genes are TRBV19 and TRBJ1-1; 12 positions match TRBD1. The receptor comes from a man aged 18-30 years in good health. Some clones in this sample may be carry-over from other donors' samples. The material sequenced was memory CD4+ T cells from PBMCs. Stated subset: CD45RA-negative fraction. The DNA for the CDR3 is TGTGCCAGTAGTAAGGGACAGGGGGCCAACACTGAAGCTTTCTTT. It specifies CASSKGQGANTEAFF.